These T cell receptor beta chains were read from a single sample in a study of shared clonotypes between healthy human individuals. Sequencing used immunoSEQ multiplex PCR; TCRdb keeps in-frame clones, though not all of them. In the table there are over 300,000 clones, around 87% of which are singletons. Sequencing input: memory CD8+ T cells sorted from blood. The source is a man aged 18 to 30 in good health. Each CDR3 is given with its conserved first and last residue.

V gene,CDR3 protein
TRBV4-1,CASSQGVFGNTIYF
TRBV6-1,CASSERDPGLAGWLTDTQYF
TRBV2,CASSPQTENTEAFF
TRBV7-9,CASSLAGEGRGVYGYTF
TRBV7-9,CASSDPLALYNEQFF
TRBV7-9,CASSFIGTGAPGELFF
TRBV7-9,CASSVGGTLEQYF
TRBV27,CASKWGQGVYEQYF
TRBV5-1,CASSRPGTGKDYGYTF
TRBV30,CALTHPSGELFF
TRBV9,CASSPSTRVGELFF
TRBV5-6,CASSLSQYEQYF
TRBV30,CAWGGSYEQYF
TRBV13,CASSHGTLGEQYF
TRBV7-9,CASSAGWGYEQYF
TRBV7-8,CASSPRLAGVTYEQYF
TRBV7-2,CASSQLAGNYEQYF
TRBV6-5,CASSNGGGVEQFF
TRBV6-5,CASGGPGSQGYEQYF
TRBV2,CASSPPGEYEQYF
TRBV5-8,CASLSGTGWYEQYF
TRBV28,CASSLPRLHSNSYEQYF
TRBV11-2,CASSLLGTAPEGWNTEAFF
TRBV25-1,CASSEWDRGQETQYF
TRBV10-2,CASREGTYEQYF
TRBV13,CASSFSQVVYGYTF
TRBV19,CASSVGRNQETQYF
TRBV29-1,CSVDSGYDYGYTF
TRBV10-2,CASSHVRVSTETQYF
TRBV28,CASCLGTGLGWTFYGYTF
TRBV7-2,CASSSRTSGMMYNEQFF
TRBV10-3,CAISGLGAFPGNTGELFF
TRBV7-9,CASTSPQLPSGWTGELFF
TRBV27,CASSSPGQVFYEQYF
TRBV4-1,CASSQGGGTGIQETQYF